This T cell receptor (beta chain) is drawn from a study of molecular identifiers for immune sequencing clone quantification. This clonotype was seen many times. This CDR3 contains 12 residues. Germline-derived CDR1 and CDR2 are LNHNV and YYDKDF (reference sequence). With 5 bases clipped from V and 7 bases from J, the junction kept 2 bases outside the gene matches. TCRdb called the PCR reads again in MiXCR, with one record for every CDR3 protein. The data show 79,000 or so distinct CDR3 sequences, with around a quarter seen just once and 0.78% held by the top ten. Sequenced sample: naive CD8+ T cells from blood, with Jurkat cell RNA spiked in. As to subset: FACS-sorted CD8+CD4-CCR7+CD45RA+ naive T cells. The V gene is TRBV15, the J gene TRBJ2-7, with 10 bases lining up with TRBD1. This sequence originates from a human donor in good health. Some libraries in this study had Jurkat cell RNA spiked in. The CDR3 bases are TGTGCCACCAGCTGGACAGGGGGTGAGCAGTACTTC. Protein: CATSWTGGEQYF.